This T cell receptor (beta chain) came from a study of blood T cell repertoires in COVID-19. At the level of the study: Nucleic acid was either cDNA or gDNA, and it came from T cells, B-cell-depleted T cells, or PBMCs.

Profiled with immunoSEQ multiplex PCR; TCRdb holds only in-frame clones, not every one. The sample consists of about 170,000 clones, 83% of them appearing once. CDR1 and CDR2 from the germline V gene are SGHTA and FQGNSA. This CDR3 comprises 15 residues. V shed 5 bases and J 1 base; nucleotides not matched to a gene: 6. Recruits, aged roughly 18 to 89 years, lived in around 24 US areas. Cohort allocation depended upon clinical history that participants reported. The TCR comes from a woman in her forties or fifties in a cohort exposed to, infected with or recovered from COVID-19 (not recorded which). Sequencing used PBMCs or T cells enriched from blood (not recorded which). The rearrangement uses TRBV7-2 and TRBJ1-1, with 8 bases lining up with TRBD1. In nucleotides, the CDR3 is TGTGCCAGCAGCAGGACACAGGGGGGGAACACTGAAGCTTTCTTT. Translating gives CASSRTQGGNTEAFF.